One and the same sample provided the 9 T cell receptor beta chains below, sequenced in a study of identical twins. TCRdb reanalysed the 5' RACE reads using MiXCR and keeps one entry per CDR3 protein. Among about 390,000 distinct CDR3 sequences, 7% to 9.5% were seen once, and the ten largest hold approximately 8.9%. Specimen: naive T cells sorted from blood. Receptors originate from a woman aged 50 to 60 in good health.

The CDR3 DNA reads TGTGCCAGCAGTTTGTTTGGGAGGGCGGCGTCTGAGCAGTTCTTC. Translating it yields CASSLFGRAASEQFF. This chain uses TRBV12-3 or TRBV12-4 with TRBJ2-1; 7 bases map to TRBD2. This CDR3 is 15 amino acids long. V gave up 3 bases and J gave up 9 bases; unmatched junction bases: 11.

This chain connects TRBV5-1 to TRBJ2-3; possible D gene TRBD1, 6 bases. V lost 0 bases, J lost 6 bases, and 11 bases lay in between. The CDR3 consists of 14 residues. Germline V gives CDR1 SGHRS, CDR2 YFSETQ. For the CDR3, the DNA is TGCGCCAGCAGCTTGGACAGGGTGATGGATACGCAGTATTTT. Its translation: CASSLDRVMDTQYF.

J is TRBJ2-1 and V is TRBV29-1; the D gene could be TRBD1 or TRBD2 (5 bases each). The CDR3 runs to 15 residues. Trimming pared 7 bases from V and 0 bases from J, leaving 16 bases between. The germline CDR1 and CDR2 sequences are SQVTM and ANQGSEA. The CDR3 DNA reads as TGCAGCGCCCCAGGTCTTGGGGGCTCCTACAATGAGCAGTTCTTC. This codes for CSAPGLGGSYNEQFF.

This clonotype was recorded a few times. The V gene is TRBV29-1, the J gene TRBJ2-7; TRBD1 is a possible D gene (6 bases). The germline V gene has CDR1 SQVTM and CDR2 ANQGSEA. V lost 3 bases and J 2 bases, leaving 20 bases between the germline ends. The CDR3 consists of 16 residues. Written as DNA, the CDR3 is TGCAGCGTTGAGGCCCCAACTGACAGGAAAACCTACGAGCAGTACGTC. Its translation is CSVEAPTDRKTYEQYV.

Ten or more counts support this clonotype. The V and J genes are TRBV12-3 or TRBV12-4 and TRBJ2-1; 9 nucleotides align to TRBD1. V lost 6 bases and J lost 2; bases outside the gene matches: 8. CDR3 length: 16 residues. As DNA, the CDR3 is TGTGCCAGCAGCCCCCCGGGGGACAGGGCCTACAATGAGCAGTTCTTC. It is translated as CASSPPGDRAYNEQFF.

This clonotype was detected ten times or more. This sequence joins TRBV20-1 and TRBJ1-1; TRBD1 might be the D (5 bases). V dropped 5 bases and J dropped 1 base, with 11 bases sitting between them. The CDR3 spans 13 residues. Per the germline V gene, CDR1 is DFQATT and CDR2 is SNEGSKA (reference sequence). The DNA of the CDR3 is TGCAGTGCTCTCGGTGGACAGAACACTGAAGCTTTCTTT. This sequence encodes CSALGGQNTEAFF.

In its sample, this clonotype was seen many times. This chain connects TRBV18 to TRBJ1-3; D is unresolved. CDR1 is KGHSH and CDR2 is LQKENI in the germline V gene. Trimming shortened V by 4 bases and J by 0 bases, and 13 bases separated the two germline ends. The CDR3 contains 16 residues. The CDR3 reads CASSQRTPDSGNTIYF. CDR3 DNA: TGTGCCAGCTCACAACGGACGCCTGACTCTGGAAACACCATATATTTT.

This clonotype occurred many times. The chain employs TRBV28 and TRBJ2-1, with 11 bases lining up with TRBD2. Germline lookup yields CDR1 MDHEN and CDR2 SYDVKM. This CDR3 region has 15 residues. V lost 5 bases to trimming and J lost 8 bases; unmatched junction nucleotides: 8. The CDR3 DNA sequence: TGTGCCAGCAGTACCGGGACTAGCGGCGGCGATGAGCAGTTCTTC. Encoded protein: CASSTGTSGGDEQFF.

The genes are TRBV4-1 and TRBJ2-6; D call uncertain. In germline, CDR1 is MGHRA, CDR2 YSYEKL. Deletions cut 1 base from V and 2 bases from J, with 15 bases between. This CDR3 region has 18 residues. In DNA form, the CDR3 reads TGCGCCAGCAGCCAAGTTTGGGCCCTCCTAGCTGGGGCCAACGTCCTGACTTTC. Translated, it gives CASSQVWALLAGANVLTF.